A single sample is the source of the 9 T cell receptor beta chains below, sequenced in a study of response to subunit inactivated influenza vaccine. TCRdb reprocessed the RT-PCR reads with MiXCR, giving one entry per CDR3 protein. The table shows 500,000 to 600,000 distinct CDR3 sequences, with 11% to 15% occurring only once. Specimen: PBMCs from blood, collected about 13 days after vaccination. All receptors come from a man aged 50 to 59 who received an inactivated influenza vaccine.

Concerning this clonotype itself: This may arise from a read error, as a much more abundant clone is one base away. The chain combines TRBV2 with TRBJ2-2; 8 nucleotides match TRBD1. The CDR3 runs 15 residues. Germline V gene sequence: CDR1 SNHLY, CDR2 FYNNEI. The CDR3 DNA reads as TGTGCCAGCATTCGGACAGGGACGGACACCGTGGAGCTGTTTTTT. It encodes CASIRTGTDTVELFF. The whole variable domain, filled in from reference TRBV2 and TRBJ2-2, reads EPEVTQTPSHQVTQMGQEVILRCVPISNHLYFYWYRQILGQKVEFLVSFYNNEISEKSEIFDDQFSVERPDGSNFTLKIRSTKLEDSAMYFCASIRTGTDTVELFFGEGSRLTVL.

V and J are TRBV3-1 and TRBJ1-1; D is undetermined. V shed 1 base and J shed 1 base, with 10 bases lying between them. The CDR3 totals 15 residues. CDR1 and CDR2 (germline): LGHDT, YNNKEL (reference sequence). The CDR3 DNA follows: TGTGCCAGCAGCCAAGCCAGGCAGCCGAACACTGAAGCTTTCTTT. Its protein product is CASSQARQPNTEAFF.

CDR3 amino acids: CASSPDRVSFEQYF. The DNA for the CDR3 is TGTGCCAGCAGTCCGGACAGGGTCTCGTTCGAGCAGTACTTC. This chain links TRBV28 with TRBJ2-7, with 8 bases fitting TRBD1. The CDR3 runs to 14 residues. With 5 bases clipped from V and 6 bases from J, the junction kept 9 bases outside the gene matches. The germline CDR1 and CDR2 sequences are MDHEN and SYDVKM.

This clonotype was recorded a few times. The rearrangement joins TRBV24-1 to TRBJ2-1; D not certain. V lost 4 bases to trimming and J lost 0 bases, with 9 bases between them. The CDR3 has 15 amino acids. CDR1 and CDR2 (germline): KGHDR, SFDVKD. The CDR3 spells CATSDARSSYNEQFF. CDR3 sequence (DNA): TGTGCCACCAGTGACGCCAGGAGCTCCTACAATGAGCAGTTCTTC.

Only a few counts were recorded for this clonotype. V is TRBV7-4 and J is TRBJ2-5; 8 bases are shared with TRBD1. J gave up 4 bases and V 3 bases, and 4 bases lay outside the gene matches. The germline V gene encodes CDR1 SGHVT and CDR2 SQSDAQ. The CDR3 has 14 residues. The CDR3 DNA follows: TGTGCCAGCAGCTTTCAAGACAGGGGAGAGACCCAGTACTTC. Its protein product is CASSFQDRGETQYF.

A few counts support this clonotype. V and J are TRBV10-3 and TRBJ2-1; D perhaps matches TRBD2 (6 bases). CDR3 size: 13 residues. Deletions cut 4 bases from V and 10 bases from J, with 14 bases between. The germline gives CDR1 ENHRY, CDR2 SYGVKD. CDR3: CAISGLEDQEQFF. In DNA form, the CDR3 reads TGTGCCATCAGTGGACTAGAGGACCAAGAGCAGTTCTTC.

This clonotype was seen a few times. The chain joins TRBV27 to TRBJ2-1; 8 bases are a match to TRBD1. Germline lookup yields CDR1 MNHEY and CDR2 SMNVEV (reference sequence). The CDR3 covers 15 residues. After removal of 1 base from V and 9 bases from J, the junction contained 8 bases not matched to a gene. The CDR3 loop is CASSLFGGTGREQFF. CDR3 in DNA: TGTGCCAGCAGTTTATTTGGCGGGACAGGTCGTGAGCAGTTCTTC.

This clonotype was seen a few times. The CDR3 nucleotides read TGTGCCACCAGCAGAGATCTACAGCTGAACACTGAAGCTTTCTTT. It is translated as CATSRDLQLNTEAFF. V and J are TRBV15 and TRBJ1-1; D is unclear. The CDR3 has 15 residues. V dropped 0 bases and J dropped 0 bases, with 8 bases sitting between them. Germline V CDR1 and CDR2: LNHNV, YYDKDF (reference sequence).

This clonotype has just a few counts. The chain employs TRBV20-1 and TRBJ1-2; D possibly corresponds to TRBD1 (5 bases). V lost 0 bases and J 4 bases, leaving 12 bases between the germline ends. CDR3 length equals 14 residues. Germline values: CDR1 DFQATT, CDR2 SNEGSKA (reference sequence). CDR3 sequence: CSARDGGRGYGYTF. DNA for the CDR3: TGCAGTGCTAGAGATGGGGGTCGCGGCTATGGCTACACCTTC.